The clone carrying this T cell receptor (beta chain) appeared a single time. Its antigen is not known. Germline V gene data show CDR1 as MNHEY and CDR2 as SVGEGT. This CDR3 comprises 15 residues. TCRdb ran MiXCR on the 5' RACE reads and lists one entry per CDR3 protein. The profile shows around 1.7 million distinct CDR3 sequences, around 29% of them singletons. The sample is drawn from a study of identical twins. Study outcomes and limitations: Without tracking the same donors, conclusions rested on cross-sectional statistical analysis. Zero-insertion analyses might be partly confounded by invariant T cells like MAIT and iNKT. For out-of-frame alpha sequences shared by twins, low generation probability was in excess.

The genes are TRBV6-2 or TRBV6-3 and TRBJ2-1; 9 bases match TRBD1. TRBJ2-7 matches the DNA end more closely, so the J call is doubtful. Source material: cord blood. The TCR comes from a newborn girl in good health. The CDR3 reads CASSYGGTGSNEQYF. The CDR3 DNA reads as TGTGCCAGCAGTTACGGCGGGACAGGGAGCAATGAGCAGTACTTC.